The 19 T cell receptor beta chains in this list originate from one sample, sequenced in a study of beta chain features in type 1 diabetes. The whole isolated RNA underwent reverse transcription, so sequencing captured expressed TCRB transcripts. Generated by immunoSEQ multiplex PCR, the TCRdb table keeps only in-frame clones and is missing some. Here the sample spans just over 150,000 clones, around 10% being singletons. Sequencing input: central memory CD4+ T cells from blood. These receptors all come from a man between 18 and 29 years old in good health.

The CDR3 is CASSGTGVSEQYF. In DNA form, the CDR3 reads TGTGCCAGCAGTGGGACAGGGGTAAGCGAGCAGTACTTC. The V call is TRBV6-6, the J call TRBJ2-7; TRBD1 matches 10 bases. In germline, CDR1 is MNHNY, CDR2 SVGAGI (reference sequence). The CDR3 contains 13 residues. J was trimmed by 6 bases and V by 5 bases; bases with no gene match: 4.

The V call is TRBV28, the J call TRBJ1-2; tentative D call: TRBD1 (6 bases). Trimming took 3 bases from V and 4 from J, leaving 15 bases between them. CDR3 size: 15 residues. Germline V gene sequence: CDR1 MDHEN, CDR2 SYDVKM. This chain's CDR3 is CASSFITGTSYGYTF. The CDR3 DNA reads as TGTGCCAGCAGTTTTATCACAGGGACCTCCTATGGCTACACCTTC.

This clone has more than one count but fewer than ten. This rearrangement joins TRBV7-9 to TRBJ1-6; 7 bases map to TRBD1. The CDR3 sequence is 14 residues long. Unmatched junction bases numbered 9, after V lost 4 bases and J lost 12 bases. The germline gives CDR1 SEHNR, CDR2 FQNEAQ (reference sequence). In DNA form, the CDR3 reads TGTGCCAGCAGCTCGACAGGGACCGGAGGACCCCTCCACTTT. It specifies CASSSTGTGGPLHF.

Comment on this clone: Other DNA sequences in the sample encode the same CDR3. This chain connects TRBV5-1 to TRBJ2-5; D not certain. Trimming cost V 1 base and J 2 bases, with 3 bases left between them. The CDR3 totals 12 residues. The germline V gene has CDR1 SGHRS and CDR2 YFSETQ. Here the CDR3 reads CASSLSQETQYF. The CDR3 bases are TGCGCCAGCAGCTTGAGTCAAGAGACCCAGTACTTC.

This clone was picked up a small number of times. V usage is TRBV20-1 and J usage is TRBJ2-5; the D is unclear. Germline V CDR1 and CDR2: DFQATT, SNEGSKA (reference sequence). The length of the CDR3 is 10 residues. Trimming removed 4 bases from V and 7 bases from J, with 7 bases in between. CDR3 residues: CSATMGTQYF. The CDR3 coding sequence is TGCAGTGCTACCATGGGGACCCAGTACTTC.

This clone was detected ten times or more. The chain has TRBV4-2 and TRBJ1-2; 8 bases map to TRBD1. The length of the CDR3 is 15 residues. V lost 3 bases, J lost 2 bases, and 5 bases stayed unmatched. Per the germline V gene, CDR1 is LGHNA and CDR2 is YNFKEQ. Here the CDR3 reads CASSHDRGTNYGYTF. CDR3 nucleotide sequence: TGTGCCAGCAGCCATGACAGGGGTACAAACTATGGCTACACCTTC.

Ten or more counts support this clone. This rearrangement joins TRBV19 to TRBJ2-7, with D unresolved. Trimming pared 4 bases from V and 3 bases from J, leaving 4 bases between. Germline lookup yields CDR1 LNHDA and CDR2 SQIVND (reference sequence). CDR3 length: 11 residues. Here the CDR3 reads CASSSRYEQYF. Here the CDR3 DNA reads TGTGCCAGTAGTAGTCGCTACGAGCAGTACTTC.

This clone was found many times. The V gene is TRBV5-6, the J gene TRBJ2-1; D not certain. Germline CDR1 SGHDT, CDR2 YYEEEE. The CDR3 has 14 residues. The V end was cut by 2 bases, the J end by 3 bases, with 9 bases between. CDR3 sequence: CASSFGPVYNEQFF. As DNA, the CDR3 is TGTGCCAGCAGCTTCGGGCCGGTCTACAATGAGCAGTTCTTC.

The J gene is TRBJ1-1, the V gene TRBV5-8; D unclear. Looked up from germline, CDR1 is SGHTS and CDR2 is YDEGEE. Trimming took off 1 base at V and 7 bases at J, with 8 bases between the two ends. The CDR3 has 12 residues. CDR3 residues: CASSLKPNEAFF. For the CDR3, the DNA is TGTGCCAGCAGCTTGAAGCCAAATGAAGCTTTCTTT.

The chain carries TRBV7-8 and TRBJ1-2; D uncertain. CDR3 size: 15 residues. The ends were cut back, 1 base at V and 4 bases at J, with 13 bases in the middle. Germline lookup yields CDR1 SGHVS and CDR2 FQNEAQ. As DNA, the CDR3 is TGTGCCAGCAGCTTAGAACCAGCCTTTTCCTATGGCTACACCTTC. As protein: CASSLEPAFSYGYTF.

This chain's CDR3 is CASSQDGAGQVINQPQHF. In DNA form, the CDR3 reads TGCGCCAGCAGCCAAGATGGGGCAGGACAGGTCATCAATCAGCCCCAGCATTTT. This chain connects TRBV4-1 to TRBJ1-5, with 7 bases aligning to TRBD1. CDR1 is MGHRA, CDR2 YSYEKL, per germline. The J segment lost 3 bases and the V segment lost 0 bases, leaving 11 bases of the junction unmatched. The CDR3 has 18 residues.

This clone was detected ten times or more. This chain links TRBV7-9 with TRBJ1-2; 8 bases line up with TRBD1. CDR1 and CDR2 from the germline V gene are SEHNR and FQNEAQ (reference sequence). CDR3 length: 16 residues. J gave up 7 bases and V 2 bases, and 12 bases lay outside the gene matches. CDR3 loop: CASSLSRRQGQRGYTF. The CDR3, as DNA: TGTGCCAGCAGCTTATCAAGACGACAGGGGCAACGTGGCTACACCTTC.

This clone was seen only a few times. The J gene is TRBJ2-4, the V gene TRBV2; D perhaps matches TRBD2 (5 bases). The length of the CDR3 is 14 residues. V was trimmed by 5 bases and J by 3 bases, leaving 11 bases between them. Germline CDR1 SNHLY, CDR2 FYNNEI. The CDR3 nucleotides read TGTGCCAGCAGTAGCGGAGCCTTCAAAAACATTCAGTACTTC. It encodes CASSSGAFKNIQYF. Full variable domain (outside the CDR3, taken from reference TRBV2 and TRBJ2-4): EPEVTQTPSHQVTQMGQEVILRCVPISNHLYFYWYRQILGQKVEFLVSFYNNEISEKSEIFDDQFSVERPDGSNFTLKIRSTKLEDSAMYFCASSSGAFKNIQYFGAGTRLSVL.

In this sample, this clone turned up many times. Within the sample, other DNA sequences also encode this same CDR3. The chain carries TRBV29-1 and TRBJ2-7, with D perhaps matching TRBD1 (6 bases). V lost 6 bases and J lost 3, with 9 bases in between. Germline-derived CDR1 and CDR2 are SQVTM and ANQGSEA. This CDR3 comprises 11 residues. The DNA for the CDR3 is TGCAGCGTGTTACAGGGCTACGAGCAGTACTTC. Amino acid sequence: CSVLQGYEQYF.

The CDR3 loop reads CASSSTGPVLDTQYF. In nucleotides, the CDR3 is TGTGCCAGCAGCTCGACTGGCCCAGTTTTGGATACGCAGTATTTT. V usage is TRBV4-2 and J usage is TRBJ2-3, with D hard to call. This CDR3 has 15 residues. Germline values: CDR1 LGHNA, CDR2 YNFKEQ. Trimming left V 5 bases short and J 6 bases short, with 18 bases between.

This clone turned up a few times. One end of the junction does not line up with germline, which may come from a read error. This rearrangement joins TRBV7-7 to TRBJ2-7, with a tentative D call TRBD1 (6 bases). CDR1 and CDR2 (germline): SSHAT, FNYEAQ (reference sequence). This CDR3 has 13 amino acids. CDR3 sequence reads: CASSPAGAHEQYF. The CDR3 bases are TGTGCTAGCAGCCCCGCAGGGGCGCACGAGCAGTACTTC. Combining the CDR3 with reference TRBV7-7 and TRBJ2-7 gives the whole variable domain GAGVSQSPRYKVTKRGQDVTLRCDPISSHATLYWYQQALGQGPEFLTYFNYEAQPDKSGLPSDRFSAERPEGSISTLTIQRTEQRDSAMYRCASSPAGAHEQYFGPGTRLTVT.

The chain links TRBV7-3 to TRBJ2-5, with 8 bases that match TRBD1. With V trimmed by 4 bases and J by 12 bases, 10 bases remained unmatched. Germline lookup yields CDR1 SGHTA and CDR2 FQGTGA. CDR3 size: 13 residues. The CDR3 spells CASSSSVTGGKYF. CDR3 nucleotides: TGTGCCAGCAGCTCCAGCGTAACAGGGGGGAAGTACTTC.

This clone was observed a few times. This chain's CDR3 is CASGFRGFYYEQYF. The CDR3 DNA reads TGTGCCAGCGGATTTAGGGGTTTTTACTACGAGCAGTACTTC. This chain joins TRBV5-4 and TRBJ2-7, with a possible D match to TRBD1 (5 bases). In germline, CDR1 is SGHNT, CDR2 YYREEE (reference sequence). The V gene lost 7 bases and the J gene lost 3 bases, with 17 bases spanning the gap. This CDR3 spans 14 amino acids.

This clone was observed a handful of times. This chain connects TRBV27 to TRBJ2-7; D could derive from TRBD1 or TRBD2 (5 bases each). CDR1 and CDR2 (germline): MNHEY, SMNVEV (reference sequence). The CDR3 is made up of 16 amino acids. Deletions cut 5 bases from V and 0 bases from J, with 17 bases between. In DNA, the CDR3 is TGTGCCAGCAGTAAGAAGTCCGGGACGTACTCCTACGAGCAGTACTTC. Translation: CASSKKSGTYSYEQYF.